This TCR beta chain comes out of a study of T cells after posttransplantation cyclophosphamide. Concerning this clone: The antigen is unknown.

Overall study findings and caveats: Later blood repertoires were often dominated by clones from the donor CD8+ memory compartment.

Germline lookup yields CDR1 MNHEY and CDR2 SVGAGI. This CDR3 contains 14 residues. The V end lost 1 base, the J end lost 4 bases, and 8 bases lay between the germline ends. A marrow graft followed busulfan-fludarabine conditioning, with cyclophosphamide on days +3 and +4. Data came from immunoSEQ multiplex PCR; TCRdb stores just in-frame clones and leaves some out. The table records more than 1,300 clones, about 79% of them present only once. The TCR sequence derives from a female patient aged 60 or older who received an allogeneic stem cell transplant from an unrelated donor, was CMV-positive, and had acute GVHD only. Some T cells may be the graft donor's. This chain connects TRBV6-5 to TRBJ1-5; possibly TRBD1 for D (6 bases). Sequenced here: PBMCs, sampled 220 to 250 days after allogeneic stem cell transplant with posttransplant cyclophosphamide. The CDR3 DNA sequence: TGTGCCAGCAGTTACTTGCAGGGGAATCAGCCCCAGCATTTT. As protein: CASSYLQGNQPQHF.